A single sample is the source of the 4 T cell receptor beta chains below, sequenced in a study of T cell repertoires in cytomegalovirus infection. TCRdb recomputed calls from the reads with MiXCR, one row per CDR3 protein. Of around 260,000 distinct CDR3 sequences listed, around 25% are singletons. Sequencing used PBMCs. The receptors were gathered from a human donor in good health (CMV status not recorded). Some clones in this sample may be carry-over from other donors' samples.

This clonotype showed up just a few times. The chain carries TRBV4-1 and TRBJ2-7; D remains ambiguous. Germline V gene lookup returns CDR1 MGHRA and CDR2 YSYEKL. The CDR3 has 15 amino acids. V was trimmed by 0 bases and J by 3 bases, leaving 12 bases between them. The CDR3 nucleotides are TGCGCCAGCAGCCAAGATCCCGGACGGCTCTACGAGCAGTACTTC. This encodes CASSQDPGRLYEQYF.

Notes on this clonotype: At one end the junction does not follow the germline gene, possibly because of a read error. CDR3 in amino acids: CGSSLDGGQGKEQYF. CDR3 coding DNA: TGTGGCAGCAGCTTAGATGGGGGACAGGGCAAAGAGCAGTACTTC. This chain joins TRBV7-2 and TRBJ2-7, with 9 bases fitting TRBD1. The CDR3 loop spans 15 amino acids. Germline V lookup: CDR1 SGHTA, CDR2 FQGNSA.

At least ten counts were recorded for this clonotype. This chain connects TRBV11-2 to TRBJ2-6; D is unclear. The CDR3 totals 15 residues. Per germline, CDR1 SGHAT and CDR2 FQNNGV. Deletions cut 6 bases from V and 2 bases from J, with 11 bases between. The CDR3 loop is CASRGRPPGANVLTF. The DNA for the CDR3 is TGTGCCAGCAGAGGCAGGCCCCCTGGGGCCAACGTCCTGACTTTC.

As for this clonotype: A junction boundary mismatches the germline segment, possibly from a read error. The J gene is TRBJ2-1, the V gene TRBV7-6; D possibly corresponds to TRBD1 (6 bases). Germline values: CDR1 SGHVS, CDR2 FNYEAQ. This CDR3 region has 13 residues. DNA for the CDR3: TGTGCTAGCAGCCCCGGGGCAGGGGATGAGCAGTTCTTC. Its translation is CASSPGAGDEQFF.